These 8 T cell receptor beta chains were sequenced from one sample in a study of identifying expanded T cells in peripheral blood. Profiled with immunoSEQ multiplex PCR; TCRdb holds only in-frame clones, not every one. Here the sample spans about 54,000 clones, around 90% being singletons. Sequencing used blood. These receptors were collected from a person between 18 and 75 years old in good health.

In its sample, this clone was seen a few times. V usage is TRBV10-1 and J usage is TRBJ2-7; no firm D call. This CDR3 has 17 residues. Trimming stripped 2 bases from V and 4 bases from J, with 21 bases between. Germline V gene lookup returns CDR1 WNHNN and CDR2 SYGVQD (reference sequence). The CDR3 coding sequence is TGCGCCAGCAGTGAGAGGCACAGAACCCGTTCGCGTTACGAGCAGTACTTC. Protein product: CASSERHRTRSRYEQYF.

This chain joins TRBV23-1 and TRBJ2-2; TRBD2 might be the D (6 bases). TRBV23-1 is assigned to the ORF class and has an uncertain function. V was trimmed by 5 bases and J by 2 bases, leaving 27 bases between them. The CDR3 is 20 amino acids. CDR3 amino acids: CASSDSAGRPEGQNTGELFF. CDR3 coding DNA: TGCGCCAGCAGTGATTCGGCCGGGAGACCGGAGGGCCAAAACACCGGGGAGCTGTTTTTT.

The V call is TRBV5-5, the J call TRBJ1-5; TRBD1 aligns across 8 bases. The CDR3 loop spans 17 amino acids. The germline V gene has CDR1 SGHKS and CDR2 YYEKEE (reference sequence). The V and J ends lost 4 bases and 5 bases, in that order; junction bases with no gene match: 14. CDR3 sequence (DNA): TGTGCCAGCAGCCCACAGGGGGGCGTCGGTATGCATCAGCCCCAGCATTTT. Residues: CASSPQGGVGMHQPQHF.

The CDR3 loop reads CASSGEKGAYGYTF. DNA of the CDR3: TGTGCCAGCAGCGGGGAGAAGGGGGCGTATGGCTACACCTTC. The chain employs TRBV9 and TRBJ1-2; 7 bases are shared with TRBD1. This CDR3 contains 14 residues. The germline V gene encodes CDR1 SGDLS and CDR2 YYNGEE. The V gene end was trimmed by 3 bases and the J gene end by 5 bases; junction bases not matched to a gene: 7.

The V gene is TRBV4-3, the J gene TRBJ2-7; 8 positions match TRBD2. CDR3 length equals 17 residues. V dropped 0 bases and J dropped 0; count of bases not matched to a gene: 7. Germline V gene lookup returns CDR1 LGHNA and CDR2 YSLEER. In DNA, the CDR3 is TGCGCCAGCAGCCAAGAACTCAGACTAGCGTACTCCTACGAGCAGTACTTC. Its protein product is CASSQELRLAYSYEQYF.

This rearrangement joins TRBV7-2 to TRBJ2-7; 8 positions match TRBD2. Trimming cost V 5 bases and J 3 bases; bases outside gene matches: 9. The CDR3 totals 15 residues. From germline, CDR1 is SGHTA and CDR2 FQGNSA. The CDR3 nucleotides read TGTGCCAGCAGCCCCACTAGCGGAGTTTACTACGAGCAGTACTTC. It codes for CASSPTSGVYYEQYF. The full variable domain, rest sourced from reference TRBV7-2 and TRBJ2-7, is GAGVSQSPSNKVTEKGKDVELRCDPISGHTALYWYRQSLGQGLEFLIYFQGNSAPDKSGLPSDRFSAERTGGSVSTLTIQRTQQEDSAVYLCASSPTSGVYYEQYFGPGTRLTVT.

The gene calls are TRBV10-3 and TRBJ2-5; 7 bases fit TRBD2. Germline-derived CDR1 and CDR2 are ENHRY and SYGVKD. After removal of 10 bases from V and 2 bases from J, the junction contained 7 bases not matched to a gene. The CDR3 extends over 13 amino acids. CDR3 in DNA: TGTGCCACCTCGGGACTATCTCAAGAGACCCAGTACTTC. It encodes CATSGLSQETQYF.

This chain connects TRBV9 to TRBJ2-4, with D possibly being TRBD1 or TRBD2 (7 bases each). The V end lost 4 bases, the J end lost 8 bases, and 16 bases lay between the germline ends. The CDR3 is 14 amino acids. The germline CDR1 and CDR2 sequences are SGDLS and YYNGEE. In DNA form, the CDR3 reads TGTGCCAGCAGCCCCCGACAGGGAGGGGACATTCAGTACTTC. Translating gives CASSPRQGGDIQYF.